The 23 T cell receptor beta chains below all came from one sample that was sequenced in a study of PD-L1 blockade in urothelial cancer. Sequencing was performed with immunoSEQ multiplex PCR; in TCRdb, only in-frame clones are kept and a portion is missing. The data show about 2,300 clones, roughly 35% seen once. The material sequenced was tumor tissue, taken before atezolizumab (anti-PD-L1) treatment. Receptors originate from a man in his 60s with urothelial cancer.

This chain connects TRBV19 to TRBJ1-6; maybe TRBD1 (6 bases). CDR1 and CDR2 (germline): LNHDA, SQIVND (reference sequence). V was pared by 7 bases and J by 5 bases, with 24 bases between. CDR3 length: 18 residues. The CDR3: CASNAGMGAGPDNSPLHF. As DNA, the CDR3 is TGTGCCAGTAACGCAGGGATGGGGGCGGGACCCGATAATTCACCCCTCCACTTT.

By its share, this clone is large. The chain combines TRBV28 with TRBJ2-1, with unresolved D. Trimming pared 6 bases from V and 0 bases from J, leaving 24 bases between. Germline V gene lookup returns CDR1 MDHEN and CDR2 SYDVKM. The CDR3 sequence is 19 residues long. The CDR3 spells CASSPLWIQPTSSYNEQFF. The CDR3 region has the DNA TGTGCCAGCAGCCCCTTATGGATCCAACCCACCAGCTCCTACAATGAGCAGTTCTTC. The entire variable domain, with the rest obtained from reference TRBV28 and TRBJ2-1, is as follows: DVKVTQSSRYLVKRTGEKVFLECVQDMDHENMFWYRQDPGLGLRLIYFSYDVKMKEKGDIPEGYSVSREKKERFSLILESASTNQTSMYLCASSPLWIQPTSSYNEQFFGPGTRLTVL.

The chain recombines TRBV10-1 with TRBJ2-7; TRBD1 agrees at 8 bases. The CDR3 totals 15 residues. The ends lost 4 bases at V and 5 bases at J; junction bases unmatched: 10. CDR1 and CDR2 (germline): WNHNN, SYGVQD (reference sequence). The CDR3 is CASSAGTGPSDEQYF. The CDR3 DNA reads as TGCGCCAGCAGTGCAGGGACAGGTCCTAGCGACGAGCAGTACTTC.

The chain is built from TRBV28 and TRBJ2-4, with 7 bases that match TRBD1. Looked up from germline, CDR1 is MDHEN and CDR2 is SYDVKM. The length of the CDR3 is 14 residues. The J segment lost 9 bases and the V segment lost 5 bases, leaving 10 bases of the junction unmatched. This CDR3 reads CASSRTGTDSIQYF. CDR3 in DNA: TGTGCCAGCAGTAGAACCGGGACAGATAGCATTCAGTACTTC.

This rearrangement joins TRBV30 to TRBJ2-3; D is perhaps TRBD1 (7 bases). The CDR3 runs to 14 residues. Germline-derived CDR1 and CDR2 are GTSNPN and SVGIG (reference sequence). Trimming took off 2 bases at V and 6 bases at J, with 15 bases between the two ends. This CDR3 reads CAWSYRGGRDTQYF. The CDR3 DNA reads as TGTGCCTGGAGTTACAGGGGAGGTAGGGATACGCAGTATTTT.

The rearrangement uses TRBV6-1 and TRBJ1-5, with D unresolved. With 0 bases removed from V and 9 bases from J, the gap between germline ends came to 18 bases. The CDR3 loop spans 16 amino acids. Germline V gene data show CDR1 as MNHNS and CDR2 as SASEGT. CDR3 coding DNA: TGTGCCAGCAGTGAAGCGCTGGGCAGCCGGCTATGGCCCCAGCATTTT. Residues: CASSEALGSRLWPQHF.

This clone was seen a handful of times. This chain connects TRBV6-8 to TRBJ1-4; D remains ambiguous. V lost 5 bases, J lost 5 bases, and 24 bases lay in between. Germline CDR1 MNHGY, CDR2 SAAAGT. This CDR3 contains 18 residues. Here the CDR3 reads CASSDCPSLLVDNEKLFF. In DNA, the CDR3 is TGTGCCAGCAGTGACTGTCCAAGTCTCCTAGTCGACAATGAAAAACTGTTTTTT.

This rearrangement joins TRBV9 to TRBJ2-7; D not certain. The ends were cut back, 6 bases at V and 6 bases at J, with 13 bases in the middle. This CDR3 contains 12 residues. Germline V gene data show CDR1 as SGDLS and CDR2 as YYNGEE. The CDR3 loop reads CASMWAAGEQYF. The CDR3 DNA follows: TGTGCCAGCATGTGGGCGGCCGGCGAGCAGTACTTC. The full variable domain, with the rest looked up from reference TRBV9 and TRBJ2-7, is DSGVTQTPKHLITATGQRVTLRCSPRSGDLSVYWYQQSLDQGLQFLIQYYNGEERAKGNILERFSAQQFPDLHSELNLSSLELGDSALYFCASMWAAGEQYFGPGTRLTVT.

This clone was picked up a small number of times. The chain carries TRBV7-1 and TRBJ1-3; D unresolved. TRBV7-1 is annotated as an ORF whose role is uncertain. The V gene lost 5 bases and the J gene lost 2 bases, with 7 bases spanning the gap. The CDR3 has 13 residues. CDR3 nucleotide sequence: TGTGCCAGCAGCAGGCCGACTGGAAACACCATATATTTT. This translates into CASSRPTGNTIYF.

This clone occurred once. The chain recombines TRBV18 with TRBJ1-2, with D maybe TRBD1 (6 bases). The V and J ends lost 3 bases and 4 bases respectively, with 6 bases between them. The CDR3 sequence is 12 residues long. CDR1 and CDR2 from the germline V gene are KGHSH and LQKENI. The CDR3 loop reads CASSPDSYGYTF. CDR3 in DNA: TGTGCCAGCTCACCGGACAGCTATGGCTACACCTTC.

The gene calls are TRBV18 and TRBJ2-5; no firm D call. CDR3 length equals 14 residues. Trimming took 2 bases from V and 2 from J, leaving 9 bases between them. Per the germline V gene, CDR1 is KGHSH and CDR2 is LQKENI. The CDR3 sequence is CASSPGFTQETQYF. Written as DNA, the CDR3 is TGTGCCAGCTCACCAGGTTTCACTCAAGAGACCCAGTACTTC.

The chain employs TRBV15 and TRBJ1-1; D gene unclear. In germline, CDR1 is LNHNV, CDR2 YYDKDF (reference sequence). The V end was cut by 5 bases, the J end by 0 bases, with 10 bases between. The CDR3 has 14 residues. In DNA form, the CDR3 reads TGTGCCACCAGCCGCGGACTGCTGAACACTGAAGCTTTCTTT. Protein product: CATSRGLLNTEAFF.

V gene TRBV6-8 combines with J gene TRBJ2-7; perhaps TRBD1 as D (7 bases). Germline loops: CDR1 MNHGY, CDR2 SAAAGT. The V end lost 6 bases, the J end lost 0 bases, and 12 bases lay between the germline ends. This CDR3 is 14 amino acids long. The DNA for the CDR3 is TGTGCCAGCAGGTATCAGGGGGGCTCCTACGAGCAGTACTTC. It codes for CASRYQGGSYEQYF.

This chain connects TRBV19 to TRBJ2-7; 7 bases agree with TRBD1. The CDR3 is made up of 14 amino acids. Looked up from germline, CDR1 is LNHDA and CDR2 is SQIVND (reference sequence). The junction had 8 bases not matched to a gene; V was cut back by 3 bases and J by 6 bases. DNA of the CDR3: TGTGCCAGTAGTATCCGACAGGGATTCGGCGAGCAGTACTTC. Amino acid sequence: CASSIRQGFGEQYF. The full variable domain, its missing parts supplied by reference TRBV19 and TRBJ2-7, is DGGITQSPKYLFRKEGQNVTLSCEQNLNHDAMYWYRQDPGQGLRLIYYSQIVNDFQKGDIAEGYSVSREKKESFPLTVTSAQKNPTAFYLCASSIRQGFGEQYFGPGTRLTVT.

In this sample, this clone turned up a few times. V usage is TRBV28 and J usage is TRBJ1-5; 7 bases align to TRBD1. There are 15 residues in the CDR3. CDR1 and CDR2 (germline): MDHEN, SYDVKM. The trim removed 6 bases at V and 0 bases at J, leaving 5 bases unmatched. The CDR3: CASRFTGVSNQPQHF. The CDR3 DNA follows: TGTGCCAGCAGATTTACAGGGGTTAGCAATCAGCCCCAGCATTTT.

This chain links TRBV15 with TRBJ1-6; D gene unclear. Germline V gives CDR1 LNHNV, CDR2 YYDKDF (reference sequence). The CDR3 sequence is 17 residues long. The V and J ends lost 0 bases and 0 bases respectively, with 9 bases between them. Written as DNA, the CDR3 is TGTGCCACCAGCAGAGATAGCGGAAGCTCCTATAATTCACCCCTCCACTTT. Its translation is CATSRDSGSSYNSPLHF.

This clone came up a few times. The rearrangement links TRBV9 to TRBJ2-7; 12 bases match TRBD2. Germline V gene lookup returns CDR1 SGDLS and CDR2 YYNGEE. This CDR3 has 15 amino acids. V dropped 5 bases and J dropped 0; count of bases not matched to a gene: 3. CDR3 bases: TGTGCCAGCAGGAAGACTAGCGGGGGCTCCTACGAGCAGTACTTC. Translating gives CASRKTSGGSYEQYF.

This clone was counted only a few times. V usage is TRBV6-8 and J usage is TRBJ2-1; 9 bases map to TRBD1. Unmatched junction bases numbered 11, after V lost 10 bases and J lost 4 bases. Germline-derived CDR1 and CDR2 are MNHGY and SAAAGT. This CDR3 has 15 amino acids. Here the CDR3 DNA reads TGTGCCATCAGGATCGACAGGGGGATGTACAATGAGCAGTTCTTC. Amino acids: CAIRIDRGMYNEQFF.

The chain carries TRBV6-8 and TRBJ2-2; weak D call: TRBD1 (5 bases). The CDR3 runs 15 residues. From germline, CDR1 is MNHGY and CDR2 SAAAGT. Deletions cut 6 bases from V and 1 base from J, with 12 bases between. The CDR3 protein is CASRYRQGNTGELFF. DNA of the CDR3: TGTGCCAGCAGATACCGGCAGGGGAACACCGGGGAGCTGTTTTTT.

This clone was picked up a small number of times. The CDR3 DNA reads as TGTGCCAGCTCGGAGGCGACAGGGAATTCACCCCTCCACTTT. This codes for CASSEATGNSPLHF. The chain combines TRBV18 with TRBJ1-6, with 7 bases that match TRBD1. Germline V lookup: CDR1 KGHSH, CDR2 LQKENI. The CDR3 has 14 residues. V lost 6 bases and J lost 7; bases outside the gene matches: 6.

This clone was seen more than once but under ten times. The CDR3 loop reads CASSGQGSYNSPLHF. In DNA form, the CDR3 reads TGTGCCAGCAGCGGACAGGGCTCCTATAATTCACCCCTCCACTTT. The chain is built from TRBV9 and TRBJ1-6; 7 bases are shared with TRBD1. V trimming: 3 bases; J trimming: 0 bases; junction bases outside the gene matches: 0. Germline CDR1 reads SGDLS; CDR2 reads YYNGEE. This CDR3 comprises 15 residues.

V and J are TRBV14 and TRBJ1-2; D remains ambiguous. The CDR3 runs to 13 residues. The V gene lost 0 bases and the J gene lost 5 bases, with 7 bases spanning the gap. CDR1 and CDR2 from the germline V gene are SGHDN and FVKESK. CDR3 residues: CASSQDLTYGYTF. CDR3 bases: TGTGCCAGCAGCCAAGATTTAACATATGGCTACACCTTC.

The chain employs TRBV30 and TRBJ2-2; D assignment may be TRBD1 or TRBD2 (5 bases each). This CDR3 spans 17 amino acids. The germline CDR1 and CDR2 sequences are GTSNPN and SVGIG (reference sequence). Between the trimmed V and J ends, which lost 2 bases and 6 bases, there was a span of 22 bases. DNA for the CDR3: TGTGCCTGGAGTAGGGGACGGTCCGGGCTCGACCCCGGGGAGCTGTTTTTT. It specifies CAWSRGRSGLDPGELFF.